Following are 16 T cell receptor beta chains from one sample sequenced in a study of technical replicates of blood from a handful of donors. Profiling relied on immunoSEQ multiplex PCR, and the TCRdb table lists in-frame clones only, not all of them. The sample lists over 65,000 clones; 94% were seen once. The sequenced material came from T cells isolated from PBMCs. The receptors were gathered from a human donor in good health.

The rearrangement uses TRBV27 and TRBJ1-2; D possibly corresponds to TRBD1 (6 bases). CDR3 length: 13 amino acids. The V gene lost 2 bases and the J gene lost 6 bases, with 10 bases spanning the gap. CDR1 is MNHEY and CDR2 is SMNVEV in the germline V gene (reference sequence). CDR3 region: CASSLSGGHGYTF. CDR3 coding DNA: TGTGCCAGCAGTTTAAGCGGGGGCCATGGCTACACCTTC.

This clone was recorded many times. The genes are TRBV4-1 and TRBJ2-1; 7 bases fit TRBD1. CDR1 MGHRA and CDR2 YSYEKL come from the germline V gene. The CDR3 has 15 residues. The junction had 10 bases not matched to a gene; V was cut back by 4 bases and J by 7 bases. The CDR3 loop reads CASSRSRDSKNEQFF. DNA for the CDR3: TGCGCCAGCAGCCGATCCCGGGACAGTAAGAATGAGCAGTTCTTC.

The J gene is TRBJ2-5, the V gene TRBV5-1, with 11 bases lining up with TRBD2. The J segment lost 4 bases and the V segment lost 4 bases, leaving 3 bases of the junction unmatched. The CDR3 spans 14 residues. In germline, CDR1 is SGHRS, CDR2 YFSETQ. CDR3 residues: CASSLAGGGETQYF. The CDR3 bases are TGCGCCAGCAGCCTAGCGGGGGGCGGAGAGACCCAGTACTTC.

The CDR3 spells CASSRAQQPQHF. The CDR3 region has the DNA TGTGCCAGTAGTAGGGCTCAACAGCCCCAGCATTTT. The rearrangement uses TRBV19 and TRBJ1-5, with D unclear. Germline-derived CDR1 and CDR2 are LNHDA and SQIVND (reference sequence). V was trimmed by 4 bases and J by 7 bases, leaving 8 bases between them. This CDR3 is built from 12 residues.

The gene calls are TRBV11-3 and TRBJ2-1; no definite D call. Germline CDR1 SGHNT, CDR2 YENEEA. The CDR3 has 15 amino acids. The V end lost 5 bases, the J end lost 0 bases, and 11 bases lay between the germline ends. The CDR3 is CASSPGILSYNEQFF. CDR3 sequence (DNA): TGTGCCAGCAGCCCGGGTATCCTCTCCTACAATGAGCAGTTCTTC.

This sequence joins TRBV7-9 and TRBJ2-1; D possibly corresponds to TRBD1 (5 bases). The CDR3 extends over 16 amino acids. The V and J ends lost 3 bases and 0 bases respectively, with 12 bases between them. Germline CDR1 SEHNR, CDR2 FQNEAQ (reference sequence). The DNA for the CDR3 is TGTGCCAGCAGCTTGGGGCGCGGAGACTCCTACAATGAGCAGTTCTTC. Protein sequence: CASSLGRGDSYNEQFF.

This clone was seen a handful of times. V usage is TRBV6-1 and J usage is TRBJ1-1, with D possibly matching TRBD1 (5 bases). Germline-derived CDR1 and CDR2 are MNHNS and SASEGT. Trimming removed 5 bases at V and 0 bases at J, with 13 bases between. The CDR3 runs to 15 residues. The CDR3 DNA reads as TGTGCCAGCAGTCAAAAGAAGACAGTGAACACTGAAGCTTTCTTT. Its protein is CASSQKKTVNTEAFF.

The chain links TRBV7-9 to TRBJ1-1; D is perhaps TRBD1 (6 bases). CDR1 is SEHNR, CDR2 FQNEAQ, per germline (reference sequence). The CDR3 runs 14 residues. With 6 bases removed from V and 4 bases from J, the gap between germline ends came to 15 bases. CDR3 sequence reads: CASRITTGFTEAFF. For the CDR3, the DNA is TGTGCCAGCAGAATTACTACAGGGTTCACTGAAGCTTTCTTT.

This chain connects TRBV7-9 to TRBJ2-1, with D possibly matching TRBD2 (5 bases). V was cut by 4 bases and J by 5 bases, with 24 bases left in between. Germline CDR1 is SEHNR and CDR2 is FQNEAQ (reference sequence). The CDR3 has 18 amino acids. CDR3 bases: TGTGCCAGCAGCTCGTCTGCTTATGCCCTAGCTGAGAACAATGAGCAGTTCTTC. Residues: CASSSSAYALAENNEQFF.

The CDR3 protein is CASSQDRGYPNEQFF. CDR3 sequence (DNA): TGCGCCAGCAGCCAAGATCGCGGGTATCCCAATGAGCAGTTCTTC. The chain is built from TRBV4-1 and TRBJ2-1; a weak D match, TRBD2 (5 bases). Germline assignment: CDR1 MGHRA and CDR2 YSYEKL. V dropped 0 bases and J dropped 6 bases, with 12 bases sitting between them. This CDR3 comprises 15 residues.

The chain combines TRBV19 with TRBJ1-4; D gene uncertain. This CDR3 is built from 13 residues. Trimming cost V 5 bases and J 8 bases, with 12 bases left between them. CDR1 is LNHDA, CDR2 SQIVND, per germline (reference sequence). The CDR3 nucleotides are TGTGCCAGTAGTCGGGCGGGAGGGGAAAAACTGTTTTTT. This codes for CASSRAGGEKLFF.

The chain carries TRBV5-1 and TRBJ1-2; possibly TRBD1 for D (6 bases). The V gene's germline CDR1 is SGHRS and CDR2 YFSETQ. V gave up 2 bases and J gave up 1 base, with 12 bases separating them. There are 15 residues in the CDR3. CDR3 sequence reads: CASSFADRLNYGYTF. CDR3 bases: TGCGCCAGCAGCTTCGCTGACAGGCTTAACTATGGCTACACCTTC.

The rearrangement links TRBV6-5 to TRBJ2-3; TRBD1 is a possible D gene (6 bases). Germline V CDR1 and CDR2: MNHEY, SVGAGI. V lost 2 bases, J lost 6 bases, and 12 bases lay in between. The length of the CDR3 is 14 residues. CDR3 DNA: TGTGCCAGCAGTTACGGGGGCATAGCTGATACGCAGTATTTT. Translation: CASSYGGIADTQYF.

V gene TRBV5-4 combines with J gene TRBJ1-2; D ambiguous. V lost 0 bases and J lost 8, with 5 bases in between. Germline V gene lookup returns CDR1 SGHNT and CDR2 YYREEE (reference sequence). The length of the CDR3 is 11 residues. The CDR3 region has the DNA TGTGCCAGCAGCTTGGGGAGCGGCTACACCTTC. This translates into CASSLGSGYTF. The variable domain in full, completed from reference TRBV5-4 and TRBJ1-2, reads ETGVTQSPTHLIKTRGQQVTLRCSSQSGHNTVSWYQQALGQGPQFIFQYYREEENGRGNFPPRFSGLQFPNYSSELNVNALELDDSALYLCASSLGSGYTFGSGTRLTVV.

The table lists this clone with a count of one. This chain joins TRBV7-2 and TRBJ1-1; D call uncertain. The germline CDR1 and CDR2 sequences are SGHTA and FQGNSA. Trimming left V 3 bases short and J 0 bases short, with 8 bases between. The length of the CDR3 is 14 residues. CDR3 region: CASSFTGMNTEAFF. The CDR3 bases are TGTGCCAGCAGCTTTACCGGGATGAACACTGAAGCTTTCTTT.

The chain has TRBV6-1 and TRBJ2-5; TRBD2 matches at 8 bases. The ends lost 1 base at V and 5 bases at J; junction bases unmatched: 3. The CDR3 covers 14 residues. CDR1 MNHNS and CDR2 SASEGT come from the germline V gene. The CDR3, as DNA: TGTGCCAGCAGTGAAGGCCCGGGGGGGGAGACCCAGTACTTC. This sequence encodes CASSEGPGGETQYF.